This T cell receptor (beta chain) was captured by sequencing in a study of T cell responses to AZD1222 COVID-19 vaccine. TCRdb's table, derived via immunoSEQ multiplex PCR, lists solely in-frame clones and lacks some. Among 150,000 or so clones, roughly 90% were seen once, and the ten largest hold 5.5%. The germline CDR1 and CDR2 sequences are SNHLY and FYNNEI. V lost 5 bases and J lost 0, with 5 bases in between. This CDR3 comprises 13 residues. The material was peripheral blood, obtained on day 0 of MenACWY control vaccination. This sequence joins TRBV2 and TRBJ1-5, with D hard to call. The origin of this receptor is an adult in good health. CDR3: CASSSYSNQPQHF. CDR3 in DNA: TGTGCCAGCAGTTCTTATAGCAATCAGCCCCAGCATTTT.